The rows below give T cell receptor beta chains drawn from one sample of a study of blood T cell repertoires in COVID-19. Clones were sequenced by immunoSEQ multiplex PCR, and TCRdb holds only the in-frame ones, with some missing. The sample lists more than 95,000 clones, about 81% seen once, with about 17% in the top ten. The sample was peripheral blood. These receptors were obtained from a man aged 25 to 40 with COVID-19, enrolled during active disease. The CDR3 runs from the conserved cysteine through the conserved F or W. The order of the fields is clone size, J gene, D gene, V gene, CDR3 DNA, CDR3 protein. D genes are given only for firm matches. Clone size, where shown, is once, few, many, or a class for clones that have expanded.

>few|TRBJ2-1|TRBD1|TRBV6-5
TGTGCCAGCAGTTACTCGACAGGGGGCAATGAGCAGTTCTTC
CASSYSTGGNEQFF
>-|TRBJ2-5|TRBD1|TRBV29-1
TGCAGCGCTGACAGGGGAAGGGAGACCCAGTACTTC
CSADRGRETQYF
>-|TRBJ1-2|TRBD1|TRBV3-1/TRBV3-2
TGTGCCAGCAGCCTCGGACAGGGCAACTATGGCTACACCTTC
CASSLGQGNYGYTF
>-|TRBJ2-7|TRBD1|TRBV27
TGTGCGGACAGGGGGATACACGAGCAGTACTTC
CADRGIHEQYF
>few|TRBJ2-7|TRBD1|TRBV5-3
TGTGCCAGAAGCTACGCCGGGACAGGGAATAAGCAGTACTTC
CARSYAGTGNKQYF
>-|TRBJ1-2|-|TRBV2
TGTGCCAGCAGTGAAGGACAGCTCGACAACTATGGCTACACCTTC
CASSEGQLDNYGYTF
>-|TRBJ1-4|-|TRBV4-3
TGCGCCAGCAGCCAGAACACGGTTGGAGCTAATGAAAAACTGTTTTTT
CASSQNTVGANEKLFF
>-|TRBJ2-1|TRBD2|TRBV28
TGTGCCAGCAGTTTATCCCCAGCGGGAGTCGGGTACAATGAGCAGTTCTTC
CASSLSPAGVGYNEQFF
>-|TRBJ1-6|-|TRBV7-9
TGTGCCAGCAGCTTGGAGCGCTCACCCCTCCACTTT
CASSLERSPLHF
>-|TRBJ2-7|TRBD1|TRBV5-1
TGCGCCAGCAGCCCTGACAGGGTTCCCTACGAGCAGTACTTC
CASSPDRVPYEQYF
>-|TRBJ2-3|TRBD1|TRBV20-1
TGCAGTGCTAGTACCCGGACAGCGACAGGGGGGGGGCCTAGCACAGATACGCAGTATTTT
CSASTRTATGGGPSTDTQYF
>-|TRBJ2-7|TRBD1|TRBV27
TGTGCCAGCAGTTTATTTGGGACAGGAGAGCAGTACTTC
CASSLFGTGEQYF
>once|TRBJ1-2|-|TRBV14
TGTGCCAGCAGCCAAGATTTGAGCTATGGCTACACCTTC
CASSQDLSYGYTF
>few|TRBJ1-2|-|TRBV6-5
TGTGCCAGCGGCAGGCCCGGATATGGCTACACCTTC
CASGRPGYGYTF
>-|TRBJ2-1|TRBD1|TRBV10-2
TGCGCCAGCAGCTTATTGGGACAGGGGGCTTTTAGCGGGGGCAATGAGCAGTTCTTC
CASSLLGQGAFSGGNEQFF
>-|TRBJ1-6|-|TRBV4-1
TGCGCCAGCAGCCAAGACAGGGTCGGTTCACCCCTCCACTTT
CASSQDRVGSPLHF
>few|TRBJ1-1|-|TRBV9
TGTGCCAGCAGCGCCGAAGGGGGTAACACTGAAGCTTTCTTT
CASSAEGGNTEAFF